A selection of T cell receptor beta chains follows, all from one sample in a study of metastatic and nonmetastatic thyroid tumors. Using MiXCR, TCRdb re-called clones from the PCR reads. The sample holds some 11,000 clones, roughly 20% seen once. Sequencing was carried out using adjacent normal tissue. These receptor sequences come from a female donor with papillary thyroid cancer or a benign thyroid nodule (not recorded which). Some clones in this sample may be carry-over from other donors' samples. Both conserved end residues are part of each CDR3. A D gene is named only where the DNA matches it firmly. A clone size is listed for some rows: how often the clone was seen (once, few, many), or a class if it is expanded.

CDR3 | DNA | D | J | size | V
CASSLGTSGLYEQYF | TGTGCCAGCAGCCTCGGGACTAGCGGACTCTACGAGCAGTACTTC | TRBD2 | TRBJ2-7 | many | TRBV3-1
CATSRHVATEAFF | TGTGCCACCAGCAGGCATGTGGCCACTGAAGCCTTCTTT | - | TRBJ1-1 | - | TRBV15
CSADTGQGQETQYF | TGCAGTGCTGATACGGGACAGGGTCAAGAGACCCAGTACTTC | TRBD1 | TRBJ2-5 | many | TRBV20-1
CATSRDVLLAGSAGELFF | TGTGCCACCAGCAGAGATGTGTTGCTAGCGGGTAGCGCCGGGGAGCTGTTTTTT | TRBD2 | TRBJ2-2 | few | TRBV15
CASSLAGGQYGYTF | TGTGCCAGCAGCTTAGCGGGTGGACAGTATGGCTACACCTTC | - | TRBJ1-2 | many | TRBV7-9
CASSLWSLTEAFF | TGTGCCAGCAGCTTATGGTCTCTCACTGAAGCTTTCTTT | - | TRBJ1-1 | many | TRBV5-5
CASSWEGEAVF | TGTGCCAGCAGCTGGGAGGGTGAAGCTGTCTTT | - | TRBJ1-1 | few | TRBV7-9
CASAPGVTEAFF | TGTGCCAGCGCCCCAGGGGTCACTGAAGCTTTCTTT | - | TRBJ1-1 | medium-sized | TRBV28
CASSGRENTGELFF | TGTGCCAGCAGTGGCAGGGAGAACACCGGGGAGCTGTTTTTT | - | TRBJ2-2 | medium-sized | TRBV2
CSVAAGGGATEAFF | TGCAGTGTCGCGGCTGGGGGGGGTGCCACTGAAGCTTTCTTT | - | TRBJ1-1 | many | TRBV20-1
CATSETPCSGGRGETQYF | TGTGCCACCAGTGAAACCCCCTGTTCTGGCGGGAGGGGCGAGACCCAGTACTTC | TRBD2 | TRBJ2-5 | - | TRBV24-1
CASSVRRYTNTEAFF | TGTGCCAGCAGTGTCAGGAGGTATACAAACACTGAAGCTTTCTTT | - | TRBJ1-1 | few | TRBV27
CASSPRVAGGLANEQFF | TGTGCCAGCAGCCCGCGGGTAGCGGGGGGGCTGGCGAATGAGCAGTTCTTC | TRBD2 | TRBJ2-1 | many | TRBV9
CASSSKHNTEAFF | TGTGCCAGCAGCTCGAAACATAACACTGAAGCTTTCTTT | - | TRBJ1-1 | - | TRBV7-2
CASGLGQGNTEAFF | TGCGCCAGCGGGCTGGGGCAGGGGAACACTGAAGCTTTCTTT | - | TRBJ1-1 | few | TRBV5-1
CSAISAHEQYF | TGCAGTGCTATATCTGCCCACGAGCAGTACTTC | - | TRBJ2-7 | few | TRBV20-1
CASRRDSWNTEAFF | TGTGCCAGCAGAAGGGACTCTTGGAACACTGAAGCTTTCTTT | - | TRBJ1-1 | few | TRBV6-1
CASSRPTSGGVSSYEQYF | TGTGCCAGCAGCCGCCCGACTAGCGGGGGGGTAAGCTCCTACGAGCAGTACTTC | TRBD2 | TRBJ2-7 | medium-sized | TRBV7-8
CASSRSYEQYF | TGTGCCAGCTCCCGGTCCTACGAGCAGTACTTC | - | TRBJ2-7 | - | TRBV6-1
CASSLELASYYGYTF | TGCGCCAGCAGCTTGGAATTGGCATCTTATTATGGCTACACCTTC | - | TRBJ1-2 | - | TRBV5-1
CASSSIVSEPQHF | TGTGCCAGCAGTTCCATTGTGTCGGAGCCCCAGCATTTT | - | TRBJ1-5 | few | TRBV27
CASSLAQGGPQHF | TGTGCCAGCAGCTTAGCCCAGGGGGGGCCCCAGCATTTT | TRBD1 | TRBJ1-5 | many | TRBV7-9
CAVLATNEKLFF | TGTGCCGTGCTGGCGACTAATGAAAAACTGTTTTTT | - | TRBJ1-4 | medium-sized | TRBV6-1
CASSQGTGGSYEQYF | TGTGCCAGCTCACAAGGGACAGGGGGAAGCTACGAGCAGTACTTC | TRBD1 | TRBJ2-7 | - | TRBV18
CAGSLGQNYEQYF | TGTGCCGGCAGTTTAGGTCAGAACTACGAGCAGTACTTC | - | TRBJ2-7 | - | TRBV2
CASSSDRGNEQYF | TGTGCCAGCAGCTCCGACAGGGGCAACGAGCAGTACTTC | TRBD1 | TRBJ2-7 | many | TRBV5-4
CAVLDSGNEKLFF | TGTGCCGTCTTGGACAGTGGTAATGAAAAACTGTTTTTT | - | TRBJ1-4 | - | TRBV28
CASRQGHEQFF | TGCGCCAGCAGACAGGGCCATGAGCAGTTCTTC | - | TRBJ2-1 | - | TRBV5-1
CASSIGPAPGNTIYF | TGTGCCAGCTCAATAGGGCCGGCGCCTGGAAACACCATATATTTT | - | TRBJ1-3 | many | TRBV18
CASTAGGGGTDTQYF | TGTGCCAGCACAGCGGGCGGGGGGGGCACAGATACGCAGTATTTT | TRBD2 | TRBJ2-3 | medium-sized | TRBV6-1
CASSPRTDSNQPQHF | TGTGCCAGTAGCCCCCGGACAGATAGCAATCAGCCCCAGCATTTT | - | TRBJ1-5 | medium-sized | TRBV19
CATSGGIIDQPQHF | TGTGCCACCAGTGGCGGGATTATCGATCAGCCCCAGCATTTT | - | TRBJ1-5 | - | TRBV24-1
CSAGRDGVRRPQHF | TGCAGTGCTGGCAGGGACGGTGTAAGAAGGCCCCAGCATTTT | - | TRBJ1-5 | many | TRBV20-1
CASSIDRDSPLHF | TGCGCCAGCAGCATCGATCGGGATTCACCCCTCCACTTT | - | TRBJ1-6 | medium-sized | TRBV5-1
CASSPGSVGEQFF | TGTGCCAGCAGCCCCGGGAGCGTAGGTGAGCAGTTCTTC | - | TRBJ2-1 | - | TRBV7-3
CASSGLDRGSHNQPQHF | TGTGCCAGCAGTGGCCTAGACAGGGGTTCACATAATCAGCCCCAGCATTTT | TRBD1 | TRBJ1-5 | few | TRBV6-1
CSARDFGTSGGYNEQFF | TGCAGTGCTAGAGATTTTGGGACTAGCGGGGGCTACAATGAGCAGTTCTTC | TRBD2 | TRBJ2-1 | - | TRBV20-1
CASSGRTSGKDTQYF | TGTGCCAGCAGCGGAAGGACTAGCGGCAAAGATACGCAGTATTTT | TRBD2 | TRBJ2-3 | large | TRBV2
CASSSRAENNEQFF | TGTGCCAGCAGCTCGCGGGCAGAAAACAATGAGCAGTTCTTC | - | TRBJ2-1 | many | TRBV5-4
CASTKKPGQGSQQYF | TGTGCCAGCACCAAAAAACCGGGACAGGGCAGCCAGCAGTACTTC | TRBD1 | TRBJ2-7 | - | TRBV2
CASSDDLQYRGSSEKLFF | TGCGCCAGCAGCGACGACCTACAGTACAGGGGTTCTTCCGAAAAACTGTTTTTT | TRBD1 | TRBJ1-4 | many | TRBV5-1
CASIYVTYEQFF | TGTGCCAGCATTTATGTGACGTATGAGCAGTTCTTC | - | TRBJ2-1 | - | TRBV5-5
CASSLLSGTTYNEQFF | TGTGCCAGCAGTTTACTCAGCGGGACGACCTACAATGAGCAGTTCTTC | TRBD2 | TRBJ2-1 | few | TRBV28
CASSFKAGYDTDTQYF | TGTGCCAGCAGTTTTAAGGCGGGATACGACACAGATACGCAGTATTTT | - | TRBJ2-3 | few | TRBV28
CATRQGSTDTQYF | TGTGCCACCAGACAGGGCAGCACAGATACGCAGTATTTT | - | TRBJ2-3 | few | TRBV24-1
CASRAGHVNEKLFF | TGCGCCAGCAGAGCTGGACACGTGAATGAAAAACTGTTTTTT | - | TRBJ1-4 | medium-sized | TRBV5-1
CATSKVQGNTEAFF | TGTGCCACCAGCAAGGTACAGGGGAACACTGAAGCTTTCTTT | - | TRBJ1-1 | medium-sized | TRBV15
CASSRQGQENTEAFF | TGTGCCAGCAGCCGTCAGGGACAGGAGAACACTGAAGCTTTCTTT | TRBD1 | TRBJ1-1 | once | TRBV11-2
CASSQASTGFEQYF | TGCGCCAGCAGCCAAGCCTCGACAGGGTTCGAGCAGTACTTC | TRBD1 | TRBJ2-7 | many | TRBV4-1
CASSSTGLSGNTIYF | TGTGCCAGCAGTTCTACGGGTCTCTCTGGAAACACCATATATTTT | - | TRBJ1-3 | - | TRBV6-1
CASSITGTGQPQHF | TGCGCCAGCAGTATTACCGGGACAGGGCAGCCCCAGCATTTT | TRBD1 | TRBJ1-5 | many | TRBV10-2
CASSLVGGQVFEAFF | TGTGCCAGCAGCTTGGTAGGGGGACAGGTATTTGAAGCTTTCTTT | TRBD1 | TRBJ1-1 | many | TRBV5-6